The clone carrying this T cell receptor (beta chain) was seen repeatedly, ten times or more. The germline CDR1 and CDR2 sequences are DFQATT and SNEGSKA (reference sequence). The CDR3 loop spans 16 amino acids. The ends were cut back, 0 bases at V and 0 bases at J, with 11 bases in the middle. Described time point: newly diagnosed GD, antithyroid drugs for less than 3 months. PBMC-derived RNA was used for the TCR library. The data originate from a study of regulatory T cells in long-lasting Graves disease. TCR beta libraries were built with iRepertoire HTBI primers and Arm-PCR of CDR3 regions. Each CDR3 protein gets one entry after TCRdb re-called the multiplex PCR reads with MiXCR. Counted here are under 300,000 distinct CDR3 sequences, around 18% occurring once; the ten biggest clones make up roughly 15%. This same sample was also taken into another study, of T cells in Graves' hyperthyroidism and ophthalmopathy.

Sample: peripheral blood mononuclear cells (PBMCs), taken at new diagnosis, from a patient treated with antithyroid drugs. The chain joins TRBV20-1 to TRBJ1-4; D gene uncertain. The clonotype originates from a woman in her 30s with Graves disease. CDR3 DNA sequence: TGCAGTGCTAGAGATGGAAGGGAACCAACTAATGAAAAACTGTTTTTT. It encodes CSARDGREPTNEKLFF.